The 18 T cell receptor beta chains in this list originate from one sample, sequenced in a study. TCRdb re-called the 5' RACE reads with MiXCR, one entry per CDR3 protein. Of around 50,000 distinct CDR3 sequences in the sample, about 28% are singletons; the top ten hold about 3%. Sequences were obtained from tumor-infiltrating memory CD4+ T cells sorted from the breast tumor. The sample's subset: memory CD4+ T cells, CD4+CD45RO+CD25-. The source is a female donor with breast cancer.

This clonotype has only a few counts. The V and J genes are TRBV7-9 and TRBJ1-1; maybe TRBD1 (5 bases). The germline CDR1 and CDR2 sequences are SEHNR and FQNEAQ (reference sequence). The CDR3 runs 14 residues. V lost 1 base, J lost 3 bases, and 9 bases lay in between. CDR3 loop: CASSLGGADTEAFF. For the CDR3, the DNA is TGTGCCAGCAGCTTAGGAGGGGCCGACACTGAAGCTTTCTTT. The full variable domain, rest sourced from reference TRBV7-9 and TRBJ1-1, is DTGVSQNPRHKITKRGQNVTFRCDPISEHNRLYWYRQTLGQGPEFLTYFQNEAQLEKSRLLSDRFSAERPKGSFSTLEIQRTEQGDSAMYLCASSLGGADTEAFFGQGTRLTVV.

V usage is TRBV7-3 and J usage is TRBJ2-1; 8 bases are a match to TRBD1. CDR3 length: 14 amino acids. Germline values: CDR1 SGHTA, CDR2 FQGTGA. Losses at the gene ends were 5 bases for V and 4 bases for J; bases not matched to a gene: 4. The CDR3 protein is CASSVDRGYNEQFF. The CDR3, as DNA: TGTGCCAGCAGCGTTGACAGGGGTTACAATGAGCAGTTCTTC.

The V call is TRBV29-1, the J call TRBJ1-4; no definite D call. The CDR3 loop spans 13 amino acids. Per germline, CDR1 SQVTM and CDR2 ANQGSEA. Trimming stripped 6 bases from V and 6 bases from J, with 14 bases between. CDR3 loop: CSVVGGGDEKLFF. The CDR3 coding sequence is TGCAGCGTCGTGGGCGGAGGAGATGAAAAACTGTTTTTT. The full variable domain, rest sourced from reference TRBV29-1 and TRBJ1-4, is SAVISQKPSRDICQRGTSLTIQCQVDSQVTMMFWYRQQPGQSLTLIATANQGSEATYESGFVIDKFPISRPNLTFSTLTVSNMSPEDSSIYLCSVVGGGDEKLFFGSGTQLSVL.

V is TRBV20-1 and J is TRBJ1-1, with TRBD1 identical over 8 bases. The CDR3 runs to 11 residues. CDR1 and CDR2 (germline): DFQATT, SNEGSKA (reference sequence). The CDR3: CRLDREPEAFF. CDR3 DNA: TGCAGACTGGACAGGGAACCTGAAGCTTTCTTT.

The chain recombines TRBV27 with TRBJ2-3, with D hard to call. Germline-derived CDR1 and CDR2 are MNHEY and SMNVEV (reference sequence). CDR3 size: 13 residues. Trimming took 8 bases from V and 2 from J, leaving 11 bases between them. This chain's CDR3 is CASWAINTDTQYF. The CDR3 coding sequence is TGTGCCAGCTGGGCTATTAACACAGATACGCAGTATTTT.

The chain links TRBV7-2 to TRBJ2-1, with D possibly matching TRBD2 (5 bases). CDR1 is SGHTA and CDR2 is FQGNSA in the germline V gene. The germline V and J ends were trimmed by 3 bases and 12 bases, with 15 bases remaining between them. The CDR3 runs to 13 residues. The CDR3 coding sequence is TGTGCCAGCAGCTTTCGCCAGCGGCCAGGGCAGTTCTTC. This translates into CASSFRQRPGQFF.

The chain employs TRBV12-3 or TRBV12-4 and TRBJ1-5; D is possibly TRBD1 (6 bases). Trimming took 2 bases from V and 7 from J, leaving 15 bases between them. The CDR3 contains 15 residues. The CDR3 nucleotides are TGTGCCAGCAGTTTAAGGGGCAGGGGCGGGCAGCCCCAGCATTTT. Amino acid sequence: CASSLRGRGGQPQHF.

This chain connects TRBV29-1 to TRBJ2-5; D is possibly TRBD1 (5 bases). This CDR3 is 12 amino acids long. V lost 5 bases, J lost 4 bases, and 11 bases lay in between. Germline CDR1 reads SQVTM; CDR2 reads ANQGSEA. CDR3 in amino acids: CSVRRGGETQYF. DNA of the CDR3: TGCAGCGTTAGAAGGGGTGGAGAGACCCAGTACTTC.

This clonotype was counted at least ten times. This chain links TRBV2 with TRBJ2-3, with 13 bases fitting TRBD2. The germline gives CDR1 SNHLY, CDR2 FYNNEI. The CDR3 is made up of 16 amino acids. The ends lost 6 bases at V and 5 bases at J; junction bases unmatched: 8. The CDR3 region is CASRRWTSGSQDTQYF. The CDR3 DNA follows: TGTGCCAGCAGGAGGTGGACTAGCGGGAGCCAAGATACGCAGTATTTT.

Only a few counts were recorded for this clonotype. This chain connects TRBV4-2 to TRBJ2-7; D may match TRBD1 or TRBD2 (5 bases each). Trimming removed 4 bases from V and 3 bases from J, with 16 bases in between. Germline V gene lookup returns CDR1 LGHNA and CDR2 YNFKEQ. CDR3 size: 15 residues. The CDR3: CASSPSQGVGYEQYF. CDR3 nucleotides: TGTGCCAGCAGCCCTAGTCAGGGAGTAGGCTACGAGCAGTACTTC.

There are a few counts of this clonotype. This rearrangement joins TRBV7-9 to TRBJ1-5, with no clear D. V gave up 1 base and J gave up 3 bases, with 4 bases separating them. The V gene's germline CDR1 is SEHNR and CDR2 FQNEAQ (reference sequence). CDR3 length: 13 amino acids. This CDR3 reads CASSLEANQPQHF. For the CDR3, the DNA is TGTGCCAGCAGCTTAGAGGCCAATCAGCCCCAGCATTTT.

This chain joins TRBV4-1 and TRBJ2-7; D possibly uses TRBD1 or TRBD2 (6 bases each). V gave up 1 base and J gave up 5 bases, with 15 bases separating them. Looked up from germline, CDR1 is MGHRA and CDR2 is YSYEKL. The CDR3 runs 15 residues. In nucleotides, the CDR3 is TGCGCCAGCAGCCAAGTCGGCGCCGGGGGCGACGAGCAGTACTTC. It is translated as CASSQVGAGGDEQYF.

V gene TRBV6-1 combines with J gene TRBJ2-7; tentatively, D is TRBD1 (6 bases). This CDR3 has 12 amino acids. Trimming cost V 3 bases and J 6 bases, with 9 bases left between them. Germline values: CDR1 MNHNS, CDR2 SASEGT. CDR3 bases: TGTGCCAGCAGTGACAGGGGTTTCGAGCAGTACTTC. Translated: CASSDRGFEQYF.

This clonotype was seen only a few times. The chain carries TRBV6-5 and TRBJ1-6, with D maybe TRBD1 (5 bases). The CDR3 contains 13 residues. The germline CDR1 and CDR2 sequences are MNHEY and SVGAGI. V lost 8 bases and J 7 bases, leaving 12 bases between the germline ends. The CDR3 spells CASGRYRNSPLHF. The CDR3 region has the DNA TGTGCCAGCGGTAGATACAGGAATTCACCCCTCCACTTT.

This chain links TRBV28 with TRBJ1-1, with 7 positions matching TRBD1. Germline loops: CDR1 MDHEN, CDR2 SYDVKM. Germline trimming cut 6 bases from V and 6 bases from J; bases unmatched to any gene: 13. This CDR3 comprises 15 residues. The CDR3 region is CASSPSDRAGAEAFF. In nucleotides, the CDR3 is TGTGCCAGCAGCCCCAGTGACAGGGCTGGAGCTGAAGCTTTCTTT.

This clonotype was seen only a few times. The V call is TRBV9, the J call TRBJ2-7; TRBD2 agrees at 13 bases. Looked up from germline, CDR1 is SGDLS and CDR2 is YYNGEE. This CDR3 has 15 amino acids. V trimming: 3 bases; J trimming: 4 bases; junction bases outside the gene matches: 4. CDR3 sequence (DNA): TGTGCCAGCAGCGGACTAGCGGGAGGTAATTACGAGCAGTACTTC. This sequence encodes CASSGLAGGNYEQYF. The whole variable domain, filled in from reference TRBV9 and TRBJ2-7, reads DSGVTQTPKHLITATGQRVTLRCSPRSGDLSVYWYQQSLDQGLQFLIQYYNGEERAKGNILERFSAQQFPDLHSELNLSSLELGDSALYFCASSGLAGGNYEQYFGPGTRLTVT.

This clonotype was detected only a few times. The V gene is TRBV5-1, the J gene TRBJ1-1; perhaps TRBD1 as D (5 bases). V lost 0 bases to trimming and J lost 3 bases, with 9 bases between them. The CDR3 length is 14 residues. The germline gives CDR1 SGHRS, CDR2 YFSETQ. This CDR3 is CASSLDRPDTEAFF. Written as DNA, the CDR3 is TGCGCCAGCAGCTTGGACAGGCCGGACACTGAAGCTTTCTTT.

The rearrangement uses TRBV5-1 and TRBJ1-6; D gene ambiguous. This CDR3 has 16 amino acids. V lost 4 bases and J lost 8, with 19 bases in between. CDR1 is SGHRS, CDR2 YFSETQ, per germline. CDR3 nucleotide sequence: TGCGCCAGCAGCGATACCGGGCCCGCCTTTGATTCACCCCTCCACTTT. This encodes CASSDTGPAFDSPLHF. The whole variable domain, filled in from reference TRBV5-1 and TRBJ1-6, reads KAGVTQTPRYLIKTRGQQVTLSCSPISGHRSVSWYQQTPGQGLQFLFEYFSETQRNKGNFPGRFSGRQFSNSRSEMNVSTLELGDSALYLCASSDTGPAFDSPLHFGNGTRLTVT.